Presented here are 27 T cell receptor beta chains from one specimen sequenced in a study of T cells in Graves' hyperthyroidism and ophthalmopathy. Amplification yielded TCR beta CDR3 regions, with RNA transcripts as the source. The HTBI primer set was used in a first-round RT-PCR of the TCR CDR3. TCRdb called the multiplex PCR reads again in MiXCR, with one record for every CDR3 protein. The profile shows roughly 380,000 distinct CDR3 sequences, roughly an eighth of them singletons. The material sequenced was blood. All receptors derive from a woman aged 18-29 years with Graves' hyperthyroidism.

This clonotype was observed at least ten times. This CDR3 is CASSESGRSDTQYF. The CDR3 DNA follows: TGTGCCAGCAGTGAAAGCGGGAGATCAGATACGCAGTATTTT. This chain links TRBV2 with TRBJ2-3; TRBD2 matches 8 bases. J gave up 4 bases and V 2 bases, and 2 bases lay outside the gene matches. There are 14 residues in the CDR3. Germline assignment: CDR1 SNHLY and CDR2 FYNNEI. Complete variable domain (other parts from reference TRBV2 and TRBJ2-3): EPEVTQTPSHQVTQMGQEVILRCVPISNHLYFYWYRQILGQKVEFLVSFYNNEISEKSEIFDDQFSVERPDGSNFTLKIRSTKLEDSAMYFCASSESGRSDTQYFGPGTRLTVL.

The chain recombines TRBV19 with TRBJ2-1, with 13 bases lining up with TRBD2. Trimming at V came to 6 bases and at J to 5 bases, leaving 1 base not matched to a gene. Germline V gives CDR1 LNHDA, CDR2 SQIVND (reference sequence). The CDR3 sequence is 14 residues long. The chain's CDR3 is CASRGLAGNNEQFF. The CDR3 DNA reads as TGTGCCAGTAGGGGACTAGCGGGGAACAATGAGCAGTTCTTC.

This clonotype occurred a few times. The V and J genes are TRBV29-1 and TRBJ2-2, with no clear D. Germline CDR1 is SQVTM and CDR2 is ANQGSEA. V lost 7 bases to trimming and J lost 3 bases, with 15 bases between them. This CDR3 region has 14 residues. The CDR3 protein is CSAQPSRYTGELFF. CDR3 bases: TGCAGCGCGCAACCTAGTAGGTACACCGGGGAGCTGTTTTTT.

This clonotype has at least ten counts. The DNA for the CDR3 is TGTGCCAGCAGCCATACAGGGGACAGGGCCTACGAGCAGTACTTC. This gives the protein CASSHTGDRAYEQYF. This sequence joins TRBV3-1 and TRBJ2-7, with 9 bases lining up with TRBD1. The CDR3 has 15 residues. J lost 2 bases, V lost 3 bases, and 5 bases had no gene match. Per germline, CDR1 LGHDT and CDR2 YNNKEL (reference sequence).

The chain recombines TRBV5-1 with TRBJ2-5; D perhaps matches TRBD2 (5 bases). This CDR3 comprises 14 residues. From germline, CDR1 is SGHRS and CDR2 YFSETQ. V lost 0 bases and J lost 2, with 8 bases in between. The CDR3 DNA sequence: TGCGCCAGCAGCTTGGGGTCGGGACAAGAGACCCAGTACTTC. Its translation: CASSLGSGQETQYF. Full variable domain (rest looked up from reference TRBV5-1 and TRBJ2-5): KAGVTQTPRYLIKTRGQQVTLSCSPISGHRSVSWYQQTPGQGLQFLFEYFSETQRNKGNFPGRFSGRQFSNSRSEMNVSTLELGDSALYLCASSLGSGQETQYFGPGTRLLVL.

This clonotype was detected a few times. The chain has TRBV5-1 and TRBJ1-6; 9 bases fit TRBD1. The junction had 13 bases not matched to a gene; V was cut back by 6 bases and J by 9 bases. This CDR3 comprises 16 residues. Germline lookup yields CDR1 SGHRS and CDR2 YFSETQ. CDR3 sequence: CASTTTGGPHASPLHF. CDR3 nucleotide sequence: TGCGCCAGCACCACCACAGGGGGCCCCCACGCTTCACCCCTCCACTTT.

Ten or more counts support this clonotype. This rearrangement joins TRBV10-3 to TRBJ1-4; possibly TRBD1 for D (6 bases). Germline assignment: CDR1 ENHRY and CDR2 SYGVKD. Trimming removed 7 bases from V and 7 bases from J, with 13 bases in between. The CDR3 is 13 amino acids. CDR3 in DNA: TGTGCCATCATGGCAGGGGCCGGTGAAAAACTGTTTTTT. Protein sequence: CAIMAGAGEKLFF.

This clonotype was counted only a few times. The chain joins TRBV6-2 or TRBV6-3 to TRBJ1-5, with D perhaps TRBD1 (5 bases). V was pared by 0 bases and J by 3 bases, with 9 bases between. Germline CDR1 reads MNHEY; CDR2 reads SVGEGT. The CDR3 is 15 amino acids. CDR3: CASSYSGAFNQPQHF. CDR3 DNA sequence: TGTGCCAGCAGTTACTCCGGGGCGTTCAATCAGCCCCAGCATTTT.

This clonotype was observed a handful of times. In DNA form, the CDR3 reads TGCGCCAGCAGCTTGGATGAGGGGACGGGCGGCTACACCTTC. Protein product: CASSLDEGTGGYTF. The V and J genes are TRBV5-1 and TRBJ1-2, with a weak D call TRBD1 (5 bases). Trimming stripped 0 bases from V and 8 bases from J, with 14 bases between. CDR3 length: 14 residues. Germline values: CDR1 SGHRS, CDR2 YFSETQ.

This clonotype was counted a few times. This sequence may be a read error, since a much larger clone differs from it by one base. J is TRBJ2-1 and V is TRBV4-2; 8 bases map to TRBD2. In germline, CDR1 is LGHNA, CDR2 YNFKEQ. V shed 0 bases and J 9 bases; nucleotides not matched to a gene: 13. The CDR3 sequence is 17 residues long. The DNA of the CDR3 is TGTGCCAGCAGCCAAGACACTACCGGGAGGGTTTACCCTGAGCAGTTCTTC. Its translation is CASSQDTTGRVYPEQFF.

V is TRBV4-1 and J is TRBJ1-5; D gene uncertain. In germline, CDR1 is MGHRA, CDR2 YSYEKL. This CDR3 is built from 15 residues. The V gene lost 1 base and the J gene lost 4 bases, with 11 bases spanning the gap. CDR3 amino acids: CASSQVGRQNQPQHF. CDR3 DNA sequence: TGCGCCAGCAGCCAAGTAGGCAGGCAAAATCAGCCCCAGCATTTT.

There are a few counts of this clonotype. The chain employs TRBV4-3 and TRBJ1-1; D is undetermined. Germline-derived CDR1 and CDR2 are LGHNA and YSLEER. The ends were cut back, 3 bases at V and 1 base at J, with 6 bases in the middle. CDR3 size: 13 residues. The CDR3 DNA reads TGCGCCAGCAGCCATGGGGAGAACACTGAAGCTTTCTTT. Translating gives CASSHGENTEAFF.

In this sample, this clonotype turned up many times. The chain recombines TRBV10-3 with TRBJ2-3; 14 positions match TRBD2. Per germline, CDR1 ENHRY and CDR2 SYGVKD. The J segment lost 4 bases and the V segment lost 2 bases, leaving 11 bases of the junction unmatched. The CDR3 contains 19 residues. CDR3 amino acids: CAISEGGTSGGSAADTQYF. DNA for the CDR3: TGTGCCATCAGTGAGGGGGGGACTAGCGGGGGAAGCGCGGCAGATACGCAGTATTTT.

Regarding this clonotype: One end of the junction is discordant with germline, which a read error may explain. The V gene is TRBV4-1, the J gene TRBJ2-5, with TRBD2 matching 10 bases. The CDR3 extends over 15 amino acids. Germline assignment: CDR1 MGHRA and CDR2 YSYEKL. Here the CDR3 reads CASSQGTSGKETQCF. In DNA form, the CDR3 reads TGCGCCAGCAGCCAAGGAACTAGCGGGAAAGAGACCCAGTGCTTC.

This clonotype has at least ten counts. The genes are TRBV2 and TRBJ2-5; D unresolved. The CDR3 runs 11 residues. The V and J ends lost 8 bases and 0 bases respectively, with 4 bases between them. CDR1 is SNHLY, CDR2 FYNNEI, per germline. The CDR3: CASQYQETQYF. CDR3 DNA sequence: TGTGCCAGCCAGTACCAAGAGACCCAGTACTTC.

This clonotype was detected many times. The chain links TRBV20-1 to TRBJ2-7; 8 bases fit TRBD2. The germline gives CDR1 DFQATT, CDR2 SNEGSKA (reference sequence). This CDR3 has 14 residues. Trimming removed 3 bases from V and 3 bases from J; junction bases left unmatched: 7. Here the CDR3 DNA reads TGCAGTGCTAGGATCGGGACTAGTATCTACGAGCAGTACTTC. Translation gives CSARIGTSIYEQYF.

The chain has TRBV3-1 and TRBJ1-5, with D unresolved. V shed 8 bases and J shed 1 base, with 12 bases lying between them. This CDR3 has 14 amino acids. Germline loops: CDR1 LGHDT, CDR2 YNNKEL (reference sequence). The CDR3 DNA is TGTGCCAGCGGGCTGTCGGGGAGCAATCAGCCCCAGCATTTT. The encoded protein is CASGLSGSNQPQHF.

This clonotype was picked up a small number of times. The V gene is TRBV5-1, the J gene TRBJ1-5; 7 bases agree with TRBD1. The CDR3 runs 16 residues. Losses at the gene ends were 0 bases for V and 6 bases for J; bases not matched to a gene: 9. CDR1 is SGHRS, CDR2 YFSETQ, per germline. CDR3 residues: CASSLGAGGPGQPQHF. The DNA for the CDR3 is TGCGCCAGCAGCTTGGGGGCAGGGGGTCCGGGTCAGCCCCAGCATTTT.

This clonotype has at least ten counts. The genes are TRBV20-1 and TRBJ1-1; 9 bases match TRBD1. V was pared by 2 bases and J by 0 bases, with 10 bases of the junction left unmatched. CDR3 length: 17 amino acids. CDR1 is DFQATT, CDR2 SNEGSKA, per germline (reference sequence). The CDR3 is CSARRGTGQLMNTEAFF. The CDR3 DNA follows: TGCAGTGCTAGAAGAGGGACAGGGCAACTGATGAACACTGAAGCTTTCTTT.

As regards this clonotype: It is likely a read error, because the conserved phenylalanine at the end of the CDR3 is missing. CDR3: CSAPRLPSTPLHL. CDR3 nucleotides: TGCAGTGCCCCACGACTCCCGTCTACTCCCCTCCACCTT. This rearrangement joins TRBV20-1 to TRBJ1-6, with D unresolved. This CDR3 has 13 residues. Germline V lookup: CDR1 DFQATT, CDR2 SNEGSKA (reference sequence). With 6 bases removed from V and 13 bases from J, the gap between germline ends came to 19 bases.

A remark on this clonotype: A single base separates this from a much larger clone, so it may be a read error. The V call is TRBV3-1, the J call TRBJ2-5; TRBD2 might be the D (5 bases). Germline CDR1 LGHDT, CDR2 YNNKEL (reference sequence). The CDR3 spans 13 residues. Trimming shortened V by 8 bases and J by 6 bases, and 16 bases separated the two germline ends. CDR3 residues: CASRPTRGQTQYF. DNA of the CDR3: TGTGCCAGCCGCCCGACCAGAGGGCAGACCCAGTACTTC.

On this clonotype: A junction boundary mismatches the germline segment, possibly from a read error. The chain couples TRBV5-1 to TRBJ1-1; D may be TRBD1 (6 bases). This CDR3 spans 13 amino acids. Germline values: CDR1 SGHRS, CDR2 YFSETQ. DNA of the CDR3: TGCGCCTGCAGCTTAACAGGGACCACTGAAGCTTTCTTT. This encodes CACSLTGTTEAFF. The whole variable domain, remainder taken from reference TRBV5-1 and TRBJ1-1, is KAGVTQTPRYLIKTRGQQVTLSCSPISGHRSVSWYQQTPGQGLQFLFEYFSETQRNKGNFPGRFSGRQFSNSRSEMNVSTLELGDSALYLCACSLTGTTEAFFGQGTRLTVV.

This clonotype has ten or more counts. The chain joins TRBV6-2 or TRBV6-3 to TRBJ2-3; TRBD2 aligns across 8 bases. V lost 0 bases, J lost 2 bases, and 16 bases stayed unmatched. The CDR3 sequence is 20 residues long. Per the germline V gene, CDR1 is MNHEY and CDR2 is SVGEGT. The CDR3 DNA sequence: TGTGCCAGCAGTTACTCGATCCCCCCCACTAGCGGTCCAAACACAGATACGCAGTATTTT. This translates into CASSYSIPPTSGPNTDTQYF.

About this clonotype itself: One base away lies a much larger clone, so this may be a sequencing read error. DNA for the CDR3: TGTGCCATCAGTGAGCGCGGCCTGAACACTGAAGCTCTCTTT. Translation gives CAISERGLNTEALF. This chain uses TRBV10-3 with TRBJ1-1; no definite D call. The CDR3 spans 14 residues. Germline CDR1 is ENHRY and CDR2 is SYGVKD.

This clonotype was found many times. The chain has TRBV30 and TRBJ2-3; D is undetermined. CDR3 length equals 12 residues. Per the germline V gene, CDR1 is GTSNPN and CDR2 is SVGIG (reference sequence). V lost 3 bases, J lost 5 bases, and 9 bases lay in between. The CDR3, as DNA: TGTGCCTGGAGCGCCGAAAGAGATACGCAGTATTTT. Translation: CAWSAERDTQYF.

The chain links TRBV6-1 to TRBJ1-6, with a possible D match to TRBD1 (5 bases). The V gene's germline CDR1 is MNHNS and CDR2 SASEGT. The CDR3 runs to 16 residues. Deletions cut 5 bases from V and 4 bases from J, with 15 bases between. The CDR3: CASSTSRGSYNSPLHF. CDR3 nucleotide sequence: TGTGCCAGCAGTACCTCAAGGGGATCTTATAATTCACCCCTCCACTTT.

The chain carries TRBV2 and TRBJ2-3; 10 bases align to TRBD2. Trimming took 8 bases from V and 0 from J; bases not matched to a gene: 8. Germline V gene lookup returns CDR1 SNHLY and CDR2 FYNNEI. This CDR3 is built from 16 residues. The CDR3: CASGPGLASSTDTQYF. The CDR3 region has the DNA TGTGCCAGCGGGCCGGGACTAGCGTCTAGCACAGATACGCAGTATTTT.